Listed below are T cell receptor beta chains from one sample, sequenced in a study of beta chain features in type 1 diabetes. The data were produced by immunoSEQ multiplex PCR, yet TCRdb's version contains in-frame clones alone and is incomplete. Here the sample spans under 500,000 clones, roughly 30% being singletons. Specimen: naive CD4+ T cells from blood. These receptors were collected from a man between 18 and 29 years old in good health. CDR3s include the opening cysteine and the closing phenylalanine or tryptophan. Fields, in order: V gene, CDR3 length, CDR3 protein.

TRBV7-9 15 CASSSDRGSYNEQFF
TRBV29-1 14 CSVDPGQIGYGYTF
TRBV7-2 14 CASSRGPSQETQYF
TRBV18 15 CASSSASAGTDTQYF
TRBV4-1 13 CASSQLLLGTQYF
TRBV11-1 15 CASSLMGPSSYEQYF
TRBV7-2 14 CASSYDRFSYEQYF
TRBV11-2 13 CASSFRTDNEQFF
TRBV7-7 12 CASSIDRGEQFF
TRBV30 14 CAWSLKGTNYGYTF
TRBV4-3 14 CASSQEVNTDTQYF
TRBV7-2 15 CASSSRGLAGGEQFF
TRBV9 14 CASSVDSRTGELFF
TRBV4-1 15 CASSGGLRGAGGYTF
TRBV29-1 13 CSVLLFGANVLTF
TRBV7-9 15 CASSPPASGGEKLFF
TRBV6-5 14 CASSYQGEQETQYF
TRBV4-2 15 CASSQDEGISQPQHF
TRBV2 16 CASSGQQGYGANVLTF
TRBV30 15 CAWSVRLAGGNEQFF
TRBV20-1 11 CSALQGYEQFF
TRBV30 13 CAGRLELDTEAFF
TRBV2 11 CASSSGREAFF
TRBV30 14 CASRDRVRPDTQYF
TRBV9 15 CASSVQGDRGLLSTF
TRBV28 16 CASGFTSGVSYYEQYF
TRBV7-2 14 CASSPDRGLYEQYF
TRBV28 14 CASSPLAVRDTQYF
TRBV5-1 15 CASSPDPGFGGELFF
TRBV29-1 15 CSVENRGEMSETQYF
TRBV15 15 CATSPGGLNADTQYF
TRBV18 12 CASSPLGSEQYF
TRBV7-9 11 CASSPGGKEYF
TRBV5-1 14 CASSASLDTGELFF
TRBV5-4 16 CASSLGAGRRTDTQYF
TRBV19 16 CASSIVWTGVHTEAFF
TRBV7-8 12 CASRDGPYEQYF
TRBV30 15 CALLQASIMNTEAFF
TRBV4-1 16 CASSATSGVQYYGYTF
TRBV11-2 13 CASSTDRVETQYF
TRBV11-2 13 CASSTGQGLEQYF